The present entry profiles one T cell receptor beta chain with its context. Its antigen remains unidentified. No much larger clonotype is one base removed from it; base qualities were not supplied. The collaborating institutions used their own protocols to collect whole blood in K2EDTA tubes. For TCRbeta analysis, collaborators shipped samples in one of three forms: frozen whole blood, isolated PBMCs, or DNA extracted from either of those sample types. Via the germline V gene (reference sequence), CDR1 is LGHDT and CDR2 YNNKEL. Including the terminal cysteine and phenylalanine, the CDR3 comprises 14 residues. The entry retains the CDR3 DNA only, 42 bases that are in frame from base 1. V is clipped by 1 base and J by 8 bases, and the sequence between their germline boundaries is 11 bases long. The data were taken from a study of blood T cell repertoires in COVID-19 (dated by TCRdb to the early 2020s). Regarding the research as a whole: Collaborator samples came from the United States, Italy and Spain and covered acute and convalescent phases of COVID-19. Subjects who had been exposed to COVID-19, were actively infected with it, or had recovered from it provided the deeply sampled blood TCRbeta repertoires that made up the dataset. The material from the prospective study consisted of cDNA or gDNA derived from T cells, B-cell-depleted T cells, or PBMCs. The samples were drawn from two sources: the first 160 participants of the ongoing ImmuneRACE study, and 1,200 or so subjects contributed by 6 global collaborators. Nearly every sample came with metadata listing a de-identified subject ID, COVID-19 status, age in years and sex. Where available, HLA class I and class II types were taken from metadata supplied by the sample provider and were not determined by assay-based typing. The repertoires were made available in a free public database intended to serve as a resource for research on the immune response to SARS-CoV-2. Here is what the overall study found, with its caveats: Clinical and demographic metadata were provided uncurated, with the amount varying by source and participant.

TCRbeta CDR3 regions were amplified from genomic DNA using the immunoSEQ Assay, a bias-controlled multiplex PCR. The study's own analysis went as follows. Within the assay, amplification of reference gene primers was used to estimate how many nucleated cells each sample contained. To quantify the absolute abundance of each unique TCRbeta CDR3 rearrangement, sequence reads were collapsed and filtered. For each sample, productive Simpson clonality was calculated by taking the square root of Simpson's diversity index across productive rearrangements. Entries here come from immuneACCESS through TCRdb and include only in-frame sequences with V and J called. Some clones fail to appear in such tables; in the studies checked, an unresolved V gene covers under half of the shortfall, and the cause of the remainder is unknown. V and J calls and clone size are copied from that table; D and trimming were computed from the DNA. For this sample the table gives roughly 190,000 clones, of which around four fifths were detected only once. In total, the top ten clones hold about 15% of the sample.

The chain is encoded by TRBV3-1 (or the pseudogene TRBV3-2) joined to TRBJ1-4; TRBD1 might be the D gene, on 5 matching bases. Material: peripheral blood. This TCR came from a man aged 30 to 45 with active or convalescent COVID-19. CDR3 sequence: CASSQGSREEKLFF. The bases read TGTGCCAGCAGCCAAGGCAGCAGGGAAGAAAAACTGTTTTTT.